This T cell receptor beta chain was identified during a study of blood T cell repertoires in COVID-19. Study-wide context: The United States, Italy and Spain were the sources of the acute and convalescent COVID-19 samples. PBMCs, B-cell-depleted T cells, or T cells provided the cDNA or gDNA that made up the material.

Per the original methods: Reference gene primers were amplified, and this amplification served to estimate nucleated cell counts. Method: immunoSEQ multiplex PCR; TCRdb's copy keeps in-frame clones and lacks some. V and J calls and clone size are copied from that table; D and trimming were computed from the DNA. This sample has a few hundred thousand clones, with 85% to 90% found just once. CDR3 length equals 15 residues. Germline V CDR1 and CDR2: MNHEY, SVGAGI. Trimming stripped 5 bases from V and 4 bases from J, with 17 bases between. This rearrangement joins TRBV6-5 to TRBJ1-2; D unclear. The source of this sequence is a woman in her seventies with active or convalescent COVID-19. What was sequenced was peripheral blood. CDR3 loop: CASSPLFEHIYGYTF. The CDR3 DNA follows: TGTGCCAGCAGTCCTCTTTTCGAACACATCTATGGCTACACCTTC.